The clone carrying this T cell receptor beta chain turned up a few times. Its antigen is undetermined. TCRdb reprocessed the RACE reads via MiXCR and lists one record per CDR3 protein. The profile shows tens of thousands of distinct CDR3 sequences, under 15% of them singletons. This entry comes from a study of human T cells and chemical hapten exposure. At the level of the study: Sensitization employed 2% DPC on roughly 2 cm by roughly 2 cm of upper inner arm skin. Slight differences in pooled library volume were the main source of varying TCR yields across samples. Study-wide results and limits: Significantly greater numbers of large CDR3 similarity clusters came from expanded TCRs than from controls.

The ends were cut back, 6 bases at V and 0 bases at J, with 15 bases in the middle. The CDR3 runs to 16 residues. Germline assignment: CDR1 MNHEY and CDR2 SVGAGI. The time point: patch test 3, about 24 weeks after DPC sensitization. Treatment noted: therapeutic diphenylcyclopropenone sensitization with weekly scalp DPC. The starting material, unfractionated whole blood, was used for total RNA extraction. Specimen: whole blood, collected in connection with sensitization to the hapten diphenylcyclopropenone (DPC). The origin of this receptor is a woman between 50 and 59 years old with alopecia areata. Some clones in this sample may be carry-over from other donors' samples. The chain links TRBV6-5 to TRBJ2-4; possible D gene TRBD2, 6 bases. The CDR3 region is CASSHTSSIAKNIQYF. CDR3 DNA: TGTGCCAGCAGCCACACTAGCTCCATAGCCAAAAACATTCAGTACTTC.